The 32 T cell receptor beta chains in this list originate from one sample, sequenced in a study of T-cell reconstitution after alpha-beta-depleted transplantation in children (dated by TCRdb to between 2015 and 2016). Receptors were amplified or captured by PCR. The reads were generated on an Illumina HiSeq 2500. Molecular barcoding was employed in the preparation of TCR libraries, with unique molecular identifiers being used to normalize TCRbeta repertoire quantification. Using fastp at Q25 and MiXCR, TCRdb reprocessed the public reads and kept productive beta chains. Each entry is one CDR3 protein sequence, shown with its most common DNA and genes. This sample has hundreds of thousands of distinct CDR3 sequences in its table, and roughly 15% of those were observed once. The ten largest clones represent 1.1% of the sample. The starting material was PBMCs from the stem cell graft donor, obtained from the stem cell graft. Receptors were obtained from a human donor who donated a stem cell graft to a child with acute myeloid leukemia.

This clonotype was counted at least ten times. The genes are TRBV30 and TRBJ1-1, with D unresolved. The CDR3 sequence is 16 residues long. Trimming took 1 base from V and 3 from J, leaving 18 bases between them. Per germline, CDR1 GTSNPN and CDR2 SVGIG (reference sequence). As DNA, the CDR3 is TGTGCCTGGAGTGACCCCGAATCGGCCCGGGACACTGAAGCTTTCTTT. This translates into CAWSDPESARDTEAFF.

This clonotype appeared many times. The chain joins TRBV6-1 to TRBJ2-5; 8 bases align to TRBD1. Germline V gives CDR1 MNHNS, CDR2 SASEGT. The CDR3 loop spans 15 amino acids. The trim removed 9 bases at V and 5 bases at J, leaving 14 bases unmatched. In DNA, the CDR3 is TGTGCCAGTCCGAGCGGACAGGGAAGTTGGGAGACCCAGTACTTC. It specifies CASPSGQGSWETQYF.

This clonotype was seen at least ten times. This chain joins TRBV5-4 and TRBJ2-3; D may correspond to TRBD1 or TRBD2 (6 bases each). Germline values: CDR1 SGHNT, CDR2 YYREEE (reference sequence). The CDR3 extends over 16 amino acids. The V gene lost 5 bases and the J gene lost 2 bases, with 18 bases spanning the gap. DNA of the CDR3: TGTGCCAGCAGGATAAAGGGGGGACCTAACACAGATACGCAGTATTTT. Protein product: CASRIKGGPNTDTQYF.

In this sample, this clonotype turned up a few times. The chain carries TRBV12-3 or TRBV12-4 and TRBJ2-3, with D possibly TRBD2 on 5 matching bases. CDR3 size: 13 residues. Trimming stripped 5 bases from V and 8 bases from J, with 14 bases between. The CDR3 protein is CASSPQVASTQYF. The CDR3, as DNA: TGTGCCAGCAGTCCCCAGGTAGCGAGTACGCAGTATTTT.

The chain carries TRBV7-2 and TRBJ2-5, with a possible D match to TRBD1 (5 bases). The CDR3 has 15 residues. The germline V gene has CDR1 SGHTA and CDR2 FQGNSA. V was trimmed by 3 bases and J by 5 bases, leaving 16 bases between them. The CDR3 DNA is TGTGCCAGCAGCTTCGTTGCAGGGCTCCGGGAGACCCAGTACTTC. Protein sequence: CASSFVAGLRETQYF.

V gene TRBV5-5 combines with J gene TRBJ2-1, with D possibly being TRBD1 (6 bases). This CDR3 region has 15 residues. Germline CDR1 is SGHKS and CDR2 is YYEKEE (reference sequence). Deletions cut 1 base from V and 7 bases from J, with 15 bases between. The DNA of the CDR3 is TGTGCCAGCAGCTTGACAGGGTCTAATCTAAATGAGCAGTTCTTC. This codes for CASSLTGSNLNEQFF. The variable domain in full, with the rest retrieved from reference TRBV5-5 and TRBJ2-1, is DAGVTQSPTHLIKTRGQQVTLRCSPISGHKSVSWYQQVLGQGPQFIFQYYEKEERGRGNFPDRFSARQFPNYSSELNVNALLLGDSALYLCASSLTGSNLNEQFFGPGTRLTVL.

This chain connects TRBV4-3 to TRBJ2-1, with D maybe TRBD1 (5 bases). The CDR3 has 15 amino acids. Trimming took off 3 bases at V and 7 bases at J, with 16 bases between the two ends. CDR1 and CDR2 from the germline V gene are LGHNA and YSLEER. CDR3 DNA: TGCGCCAGCAGCCACTTCCCGGACATCGGAAATGAGCAGTTCTTC. It is translated as CASSHFPDIGNEQFF.

This clonotype was seen many times. The V call is TRBV20-1, the J call TRBJ2-1; D unclear. The V end was cut by 6 bases, the J end by 7 bases, with 13 bases between. This CDR3 is built from 12 residues. Germline CDR1 is DFQATT and CDR2 is SNEGSKA (reference sequence). For the CDR3, the DNA is TGCAGTGCAAAACAAACCTGGAATGAGCAGTTCTTC. Amino acids: CSAKQTWNEQFF.

The rearrangement links TRBV20-1 to TRBJ2-7, with D possibly TRBD1 on 5 matching bases. Germline loops: CDR1 DFQATT, CDR2 SNEGSKA (reference sequence). V was shortened by 3 bases and J by 4 bases, with 13 bases between the two germline ends. The CDR3 has 13 residues. The CDR3 sequence is CSASGDSQYEQYF. As DNA, the CDR3 is TGCAGTGCTAGTGGAGACAGTCAATACGAGCAGTACTTC.

This clonotype was recorded at least ten times. This chain uses TRBV20-1 with TRBJ2-2; D tentatively fits TRBD1 or TRBD2 (6 bases each). The CDR3 loop spans 16 amino acids. The V end was cut by 1 base, the J end by 0 bases, with 12 bases between. Per the germline V gene, CDR1 is DFQATT and CDR2 is SNEGSKA (reference sequence). The CDR3 sequence: CSARVGGTANTGELFF. The CDR3 coding sequence is TGCAGTGCTAGAGTAGGGGGGACGGCGAACACCGGGGAGCTGTTTTTT.

The rearrangement uses TRBV12-2 and TRBJ1-5; TRBD1 is taken as the D call from the table, unchecked against the DNA. TRBV12-2 is a documented pseudogene. The CDR3 has 14 residues. The CDR3 here is CASRLDSSNQPQHF. CDR3 in DNA: TGTGCAAGTCGCTTGGACAGTAGCAATCAGCCCCAGCATTTT.

At least ten counts were recorded for this clonotype. The genes are TRBV12-3 or TRBV12-4 and TRBJ2-1; 8 positions match TRBD2. The CDR3 is 15 residues long. With 3 bases clipped from V and 5 bases from J, the junction kept 6 bases outside the gene matches. The chain's CDR3 is CASSLIAGNDNEQFF. In DNA, the CDR3 is TGTGCCAGCAGTTTGATAGCGGGGAATGACAATGAGCAGTTCTTC.

This clonotype has only a few counts. The rearrangement joins TRBV29-1 to TRBJ1-1; D might be TRBD1 (6 bases). Deletions cut 5 bases from V and 0 bases from J, with 13 bases between. The CDR3 is 14 residues long. From germline, CDR1 is SQVTM and CDR2 ANQGSEA. The CDR3 coding sequence is TGCAGCGTTCCTCAGGGGAACATGAACACTGAAGCTTTCTTT. This sequence encodes CSVPQGNMNTEAFF.

This clonotype appeared a single time. Just one base apart from a much larger clone, this may be a read error. The J gene is TRBJ2-1, the V gene TRBV15; D remains unclear. The CDR3 sequence is 11 residues long. CDR1 and CDR2 (germline): LNHNV, YYDKDF (reference sequence). V gave up 4 bases and J gave up 8 bases, with 6 bases separating them. DNA of the CDR3: TGTGCCACCAGCAAATCGGATGAGCAGTTCTTC. Translating it yields CATSKSDEQFF.

This clonotype was seen ten or more times. The gene calls are TRBV12-3 or TRBV12-4 and TRBJ1-1, with D maybe TRBD1 (5 bases). The CDR3 contains 14 residues. Deletions cut 3 bases from V and 5 bases from J, with 13 bases between. In DNA, the CDR3 is TGTGCCAGCAGTTTGGGGGTGTCGGGAACTGAAGCTTTCTTT. As protein: CASSLGVSGTEAFF.

The chain is built from TRBV7-9 and TRBJ2-1; D perhaps matches TRBD1 (6 bases). The V end lost 6 bases, the J end lost 8 bases, and 14 bases lay between the germline ends. Per the germline V gene, CDR1 is SEHNR and CDR2 is FQNEAQ (reference sequence). The CDR3 has 13 amino acids. CDR3 bases: TGTGCCAGCAGACTACAGGGTATCGATGAGCAGTTCTTC. It yields the protein CASRLQGIDEQFF.

The J gene is TRBJ2-2, the V gene TRBV5-1; TRBD1 might be the D (6 bases). Germline V gene sequence: CDR1 SGHRS, CDR2 YFSETQ. This CDR3 is 15 amino acids long. V lost 4 bases to trimming and J lost 2 bases, with 12 bases between them. CDR3 bases: TGCGCCAGCAGCGGTGGGGGACAAAACACCGGGGAGCTGTTTTTT. Protein: CASSGGGQNTGELFF.

This clonotype was observed a few times. This sequence joins TRBV4-3 and TRBJ2-1; D is possibly TRBD1 (5 bases). The CDR3 covers 15 residues. The V and J ends lost 4 bases and 5 bases respectively, with 15 bases between them. Germline V gives CDR1 LGHNA, CDR2 YSLEER. The CDR3 is CASSRVRGSDNEQFF. The CDR3 DNA sequence: TGCGCCAGCAGCCGGGTAAGGGGTTCCGACAATGAGCAGTTCTTC.

This clonotype was detected ten times or more. The chain links TRBV29-1 to TRBJ1-1; 8 positions agree with TRBD1. This CDR3 region has 14 residues. The germline CDR1 and CDR2 sequences are SQVTM and ANQGSEA. V was clipped by 7 bases and J by 1 base; unmatched bases: 8. DNA for the CDR3: TGCAGCGGAGGACAGGGCGGCGGGAACACTGAAGCTTTCTTT. Translation gives CSGGQGGGNTEAFF.

This clonotype showed up many times. The CDR3 protein is CASSFAGGYEQYV. The CDR3 coding sequence is TGTGCCAGCAGCTTCGCAGGCGGCTACGAGCAGTACGTC. The V and J genes are TRBV7-2 and TRBJ2-7, with unresolved D. CDR3 length: 13 residues. Germline lookup yields CDR1 SGHTA and CDR2 FQGNSA. V gave up 3 bases and J gave up 3 bases, with 9 bases separating them.

This clonotype has a count of ten or more. The V gene is TRBV29-1, the J gene TRBJ2-7; no firm D call. The CDR3 covers 13 residues. Between the trimmed V and J ends, which lost 1 base and 3 bases, there was a span of 10 bases. Germline values: CDR1 SQVTM, CDR2 ANQGSEA. The CDR3 DNA reads as TGCAGCGTTGAAGGGGTCCCTTTCTACGAGCAGTACTTC. Translation: CSVEGVPFYEQYF.

This clonotype was detected a few times. The chain is built from TRBV7-2 and TRBJ1-5; 7 positions match TRBD1. Germline V CDR1 and CDR2: SGHTA, FQGNSA. The CDR3 totals 16 residues. V lost 0 bases to trimming and J lost 5 bases; unmatched junction nucleotides: 7. CDR3 DNA: TGTGCCAGCAGCTTAGCGGAGGGGGCTGGCGATCAGCCCCAGCATTTT. It translates to CASSLAEGAGDQPQHF.

The table lists this clonotype with many counts. The chain couples TRBV5-1 to TRBJ2-1, with D maybe TRBD2 (6 bases). Germline V gene lookup returns CDR1 SGHRS and CDR2 YFSETQ. V gave up 3 bases and J gave up 2 bases, with 9 bases separating them. The CDR3 has 14 amino acids. Written as DNA, the CDR3 is TGCGCCAGCAGCTGGGCGGGGACCTACAATGAGCAGTTCTTC. Its translation: CASSWAGTYNEQFF.

This clonotype was found many times. The J gene is TRBJ1-1, the V gene TRBV20-1, with D possibly TRBD1 on 6 matching bases. The CDR3 contains 14 residues. V was trimmed by 1 base and J by 1 base, leaving 10 bases between them. The germline V gene has CDR1 DFQATT and CDR2 SNEGSKA (reference sequence). CDR3 sequence (DNA): TGCAGTGCTAGAGCATGGGACACGAACACTGAAGCTTTCTTT. Protein product: CSARAWDTNTEAFF.

This clonotype was picked up many times. The chain recombines TRBV9 with TRBJ1-2; 7 positions agree with TRBD1. The CDR3 is 14 residues long. The V gene's germline CDR1 is SGDLS and CDR2 YYNGEE. Trimming at V came to 4 bases and at J to 7 bases, leaving 10 bases not matched to a gene. As DNA, the CDR3 is TGTGCCAGCAGCTTACAGGGGCACGAGACTGGCTACACCTTC. The encoded protein is CASSLQGHETGYTF.

Concerning this clonotype itself: One junction end disagrees with the germline gene, perhaps due to a read error. This sequence joins TRBV5-1 and TRBJ2-7; D ambiguous. Per germline, CDR1 SGHRS and CDR2 YFSETQ. The CDR3 is made up of 13 amino acids. The CDR3 bases are TGCGCCAGCAGCCGTGACAAGAACTACGAGCATTACTTC. It specifies CASSRDKNYEHYF.

This chain uses TRBV5-1 with TRBJ2-7; D call uncertain. The CDR3 extends over 14 amino acids. CDR1 and CDR2 (germline): SGHRS, YFSETQ. Trimming took off 3 bases at V and 0 bases at J, with 10 bases between the two ends. This CDR3 reads CASSSSYSSYEQYF. The CDR3 DNA follows: TGCGCCAGCAGCTCCTCGTACAGCTCCTACGAGCAGTACTTC. Supplemented by reference TRBV5-1 and TRBJ2-7, the full variable domain reads KAGVTQTPRYLIKTRGQQVTLSCSPISGHRSVSWYQQTPGQGLQFLFEYFSETQRNKGNFPGRFSGRQFSNSRSEMNVSTLELGDSALYLCASSSSYSSYEQYFGPGTRLTVT.

This clonotype was counted at least ten times. The chain employs TRBV12-3 or TRBV12-4 and TRBJ1-6; D is uncertain. The CDR3 length is 12 residues. Trimming pared 4 bases from V and 8 bases from J, leaving 6 bases between. The CDR3: CASSYEDSPLHF. The CDR3 DNA is TGTGCCAGCAGTTACGAGGATTCACCCCTCCACTTT.

This clonotype has more than one count but fewer than ten. V and J are TRBV4-2 and TRBJ2-1; TRBD2 matches at 12 bases. Unmatched junction bases numbered 3, after V lost 4 bases and J lost 2 bases. The CDR3 is made up of 16 amino acids. Germline CDR1 and CDR2: LGHNA and YNFKEQ. In DNA, the CDR3 is TGTGCCAGCAGCCTTTGGACTAGCGGGGCCTACAATGAGCAGTTCTTC. This codes for CASSLWTSGAYNEQFF.

In its sample, this clonotype was seen a few times. The chain is built from TRBV5-5 and TRBJ1-4; 7 bases are shared with TRBD1. CDR1 SGHKS and CDR2 YYEKEE come from the germline V gene (reference sequence). CDR3 size: 15 residues. V lost 4 bases and J lost 4; bases outside the gene matches: 7. The CDR3 protein is CASSPGQARNEKLFF. For the CDR3, the DNA is TGTGCCAGCAGCCCCGGACAGGCCCGTAATGAAAAACTGTTTTTT.

This clonotype was observed a handful of times. The chain couples TRBV18 to TRBJ2-3; possible D gene TRBD2, 5 bases. CDR1 and CDR2 from the germline V gene are KGHSH and LQKENI. The V end was cut by 6 bases, the J end by 0 bases, with 13 bases between. This CDR3 has 15 residues. The CDR3 bases are TGTGCCAGCTCCCTCGCTAGCCTTAGCACAGATACGCAGTATTTT. Translating gives CASSLASLSTDTQYF.

Concerning this clonotype itself: Given a much more abundant clone one base away, this may be a read error. V is TRBV20-1 and J is TRBJ1-1; D remains ambiguous. CDR3 size: 13 residues. Germline lookup yields CDR1 DFQATT and CDR2 SNEGSKA (reference sequence). Written as DNA, the CDR3 is TGCAGTACCCCAAAGGGAGAAGAGATCCCCTTGATTTTT. It encodes CSTPKGEEIPLIF.